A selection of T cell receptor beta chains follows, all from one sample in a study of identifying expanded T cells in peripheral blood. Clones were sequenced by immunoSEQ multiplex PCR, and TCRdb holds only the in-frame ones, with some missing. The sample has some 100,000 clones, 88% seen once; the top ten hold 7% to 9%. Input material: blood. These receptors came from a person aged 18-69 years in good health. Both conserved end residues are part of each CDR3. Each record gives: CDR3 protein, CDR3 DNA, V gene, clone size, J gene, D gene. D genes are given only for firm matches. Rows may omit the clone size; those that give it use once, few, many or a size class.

CDR3aa: CASRRGLLNTGELFF
CDR3nt: TGTGCCAGCAGGCGGGGGCTCTTGAACACCGGGGAGCTGTTTTTT
v_gene: TRBV19
abundance: NA
j_gene: TRBJ2-2
d_gene: NA

CDR3aa: CASSPLSGRGETQYF
CDR3nt: TGTGCCAGCTCACCATTAAGCGGGAGGGGAGAGACCCAGTACTTC
v_gene: TRBV18
abundance: NA
j_gene: TRBJ2-5
d_gene: TRBD2

CDR3aa: CASSPRQDNEKLFF
CDR3nt: TGTGCCAGCTCACCGCGGCAGGATAATGAAAAACTGTTTTTT
v_gene: TRBV18
abundance: NA
j_gene: TRBJ1-4
d_gene: NA

CDR3aa: CASSVGTAQPQHF
CDR3nt: TGTGCCAGCAGCGTCGGGACTGCTCAGCCCCAGCATTTT
v_gene: TRBV7-9
abundance: NA
j_gene: TRBJ1-5
d_gene: NA

CDR3aa: CASSFNRDNEQFF
CDR3nt: TGTGCCAGCAGCTTCAACCGGGACAATGAGCAGTTCTTC
v_gene: TRBV7-9
abundance: once
j_gene: TRBJ2-1
d_gene: NA

CDR3aa: CSVDGGGGHSYEQYF
CDR3nt: TGCAGCGTTGACGGGGGCGGGGGGCACTCCTACGAGCAGTACTTC
v_gene: TRBV29-1
abundance: NA
j_gene: TRBJ2-7
d_gene: TRBD2

CDR3aa: CASSPEVYTDTQYF
CDR3nt: TGTGCCAGCAGTCCGGAAGTTTACACAGATACGCAGTATTTT
v_gene: TRBV27
abundance: NA
j_gene: TRBJ2-3
d_gene: NA

CDR3aa: CAWSRGNYEQYF
CDR3nt: TGTGCCTGGAGTAGGGGGAATTACGAGCAGTACTTC
v_gene: TRBV30
abundance: NA
j_gene: TRBJ2-7
d_gene: NA

CDR3aa: CARDESYEQYF
CDR3nt: TGCGCCCGGGATGAGTCCTACGAGCAGTACTTC
v_gene: TRBV5-1
abundance: few
j_gene: TRBJ2-7
d_gene: NA

CDR3aa: CASSLAETANEQFF
CDR3nt: TGTGCCAGCAGCTTAGCGGAGACAGCCAATGAGCAGTTCTTC
v_gene: TRBV11-3
abundance: NA
j_gene: TRBJ2-1
d_gene: NA

CDR3aa: CASSVKVSGNTIYF
CDR3nt: TGTGCCAGCAGTGTTAAGGTATCCGGAAACACCATATATTTT
v_gene: TRBV2
abundance: NA
j_gene: TRBJ1-3
d_gene: NA

CDR3aa: CASSLVLAGGETQYF
CDR3nt: TGTGCCAGCAGCTTAGTACTGGCAGGCGGAGAGACCCAGTACTTC
v_gene: TRBV7-9
abundance: NA
j_gene: TRBJ2-5
d_gene: NA

CDR3aa: CASSYRGNEQFF
CDR3nt: TGTGCCAGCAGTTATAGGGGCAATGAGCAGTTCTTC
v_gene: TRBV5-6
abundance: NA
j_gene: TRBJ2-1
d_gene: NA

CDR3aa: CASSLNGQGETQYF
CDR3nt: TGTGCCAGCAGCTTAAATGGACAGGGGGAGACCCAGTACTTC
v_gene: TRBV11-3
abundance: NA
j_gene: TRBJ2-5
d_gene: TRBD1

CDR3aa: CASSLTGIEYEQYF
CDR3nt: TGTGCCAGCAGCTTGACAGGAATTGAGTACGAGCAGTACTTC
v_gene: TRBV7-9
abundance: NA
j_gene: TRBJ2-7
d_gene: NA

CDR3aa: CASSQDYKPYEQYF
CDR3nt: TGCGCCAGCAGCCAAGATTACAAGCCCTACGAGCAGTACTTC
v_gene: TRBV4-1
abundance: NA
j_gene: TRBJ2-7
d_gene: NA

CDR3aa: CASTKRAATNEKLFF
CDR3nt: TGTGCCAGCACAAAGAGGGCTGCAACTAATGAAAAACTGTTTTTT
v_gene: TRBV6-5
abundance: NA
j_gene: TRBJ1-4
d_gene: NA

CDR3aa: CASSTSGGEDTQYF
CDR3nt: TGTGCCAGCAGCACTAGCGGGGGGGAAGATACGCAGTATTTT
v_gene: TRBV7-6
abundance: once
j_gene: TRBJ2-3
d_gene: TRBD2

CDR3aa: CASSKSPYQETQYF
CDR3nt: TGTGCCAGCAGCAAGTCCCCGTACCAAGAGACCCAGTACTTC
v_gene: TRBV21-1
abundance: NA
j_gene: TRBJ2-5
d_gene: NA

CDR3aa: CASSLGRQGLWNEQFF
CDR3nt: TGTGCCAGCAGCTTAGGGCGACAGGGGCTTTGGAATGAGCAGTTCTTC
v_gene: TRBV7-9
abundance: NA
j_gene: TRBJ2-1
d_gene: TRBD1

CDR3aa: CASRDREHNSPLHF
CDR3nt: TGTGCCAGCAGGGACAGGGAGCATAATTCACCCCTCCACTTT
v_gene: TRBV7-6
abundance: once
j_gene: TRBJ1-6
d_gene: TRBD1

CDR3aa: CASSLAGGGETQYF
CDR3nt: TGTGCCAGCAGCTTGGCGGGAGGCGGGGAGACCCAGTACTTC
v_gene: TRBV5-4
abundance: once
j_gene: TRBJ2-5
d_gene: TRBD2

CDR3aa: CAISEIVGNTIYF
CDR3nt: TGTGCCATCAGTGAAATTGTCGGAAACACCATATATTTT
v_gene: TRBV10-3
abundance: NA
j_gene: TRBJ1-3
d_gene: NA